Below, 32 T cell receptor beta chains from the same sample are listed, as sequenced in a study of OX40 agonist ivuxolimab in advanced cancers. The repertoire was sequenced with immunoSEQ multiplex PCR; TCRdb's copy has only in-frame clones and lacks some. This sample carries fewer than 35,000 clones, approximately 80% of them seen once, and the ten largest clones take approximately 21%. Sequenced material: CD4+ or CD8+ T cells sorted from blood, taken in a trial of the OX40 agonist ivuxolimab. These receptors all come from an adult with an advanced solid tumor such as melanoma, head and neck, liver or kidney cancer.

V is TRBV10-3 and J is TRBJ2-7; no definite D call. Germline V gene lookup returns CDR1 ENHRY and CDR2 SYGVKD. The ends were cut back, 0 bases at V and 7 bases at J, with 13 bases in the middle. CDR3 length equals 14 residues. CDR3 sequence: CAISESTQAREQYF. Written as DNA, the CDR3 is TGTGCCATCAGTGAGTCGACGCAGGCTCGAGAGCAGTACTTC.

The rearrangement links TRBV6-6 to TRBJ1-1; a weak D match, TRBD1 (5 bases). CDR1 MNHNY and CDR2 SVGAGI come from the germline V gene (reference sequence). The CDR3 is 15 amino acids. V was cut by 3 bases and J by 3 bases, with 14 bases left in between. Here the CDR3 reads CASSYVSLGDTEAFF. Here the CDR3 DNA reads TGTGCCAGCAGTTATGTCAGCCTAGGGGACACTGAAGCTTTCTTT.

This clone was seen a few times. In nucleotides, the CDR3 is TGTGCCAGCAGCCCAGGCAGGGGAGCCGGGGAGCTGTTTTTT. Translating gives CASSPGRGAGELFF. The chain recombines TRBV9 with TRBJ2-2; perhaps TRBD1 as D (6 bases). The germline V gene encodes CDR1 SGDLS and CDR2 YYNGEE. The length of the CDR3 is 14 residues. V was pared by 4 bases and J by 6 bases, with 13 bases between.

The genes are TRBV7-9 and TRBJ2-3, with 10 bases aligning to TRBD2. V was clipped by 5 bases and J by 0 bases; unmatched bases: 5. Germline V gene lookup returns CDR1 SEHNR and CDR2 FQNEAQ (reference sequence). The length of the CDR3 is 16 residues. This chain's CDR3 is CASSPGLALSTDTQYF. CDR3 DNA: TGTGCCAGCAGCCCGGGACTAGCGCTTAGCACAGATACGCAGTATTTT.

The rearrangement links TRBV27 to TRBJ1-5, with 8 positions matching TRBD1. Germline CDR1 reads MNHEY; CDR2 reads SMNVEV (reference sequence). V shed 7 bases, J shed 5 bases, and the junction held 10 bases outside the gene matches. The CDR3 sequence is 15 residues long. The CDR3 spells CASTLRGTGDQPQHF. The CDR3 DNA sequence: TGTGCCAGCACCCTCCGGGGGACAGGCGATCAGCCCCAGCATTTT.

V gene TRBV9 combines with J gene TRBJ2-3; 8 positions agree with TRBD1. CDR3 size: 15 residues. Germline V gene data show CDR1 as SGDLS and CDR2 as YYNGEE. V lost 0 bases to trimming and J lost 6 bases; unmatched junction nucleotides: 6. The DNA of the CDR3 is TGTGCCAGCAGCGTAGAACCGACAGGGGCTGATACGCAGTATTTT. Translated, it gives CASSVEPTGADTQYF.

V and J are TRBV7-8 and TRBJ2-7, with TRBD1 identical over 8 bases. Looked up from germline, CDR1 is SGHVS and CDR2 is FQNEAQ. The CDR3 is 16 amino acids. V gave up 0 bases and J gave up 2 bases; unmatched junction bases: 6. CDR3 residues: CASSLAYGTGAYEQYF. CDR3 nucleotides: TGTGCCAGCAGCTTAGCGTATGGGACAGGAGCCTACGAGCAGTACTTC.

This clone has more than one count but fewer than ten. The CDR3 DNA is TGTGCCAGCAGTAGACTCCTGAATGAAAAACTGTTTTTT. Translation: CASSRLLNEKLFF. The chain couples TRBV6-1 to TRBJ1-4; D unresolved. The CDR3 totals 13 residues. Germline V gene data show CDR1 as MNHNS and CDR2 as SASEGT. The V and J ends lost 5 bases and 5 bases respectively, with 9 bases between them.

V usage is TRBV30 and J usage is TRBJ1-2, with TRBD1 matching over 7 bases. The CDR3 loop spans 12 amino acids. The germline V gene has CDR1 GTSNPN and CDR2 SVGIG (reference sequence). Trimming at V came to 3 bases and at J to 8 bases, leaving 6 bases not matched to a gene. In DNA, the CDR3 is TGTGCCTGGAGGACAGGGTTAGGAGGCTACACCTTC. It encodes CAWRTGLGGYTF.

This clone was observed a single time. In DNA form, the CDR3 reads TGTGCCAGCAGCTCCTATTTAGCGGGGGTCAATGAGCAGTTCTTC. Translating gives CASSSYLAGVNEQFF. The J gene is TRBJ2-1, the V gene TRBV11-2, with TRBD2 matching over 9 bases. V was clipped by 4 bases and J by 6 bases; unmatched bases: 7. CDR1 and CDR2 (germline): SGHAT, FQNNGV. The CDR3 is made up of 15 amino acids.

This chain connects TRBV6-1 to TRBJ1-1; D ambiguous. Trimming stripped 3 bases from V and 0 bases from J, with 11 bases between. CDR3 length: 15 amino acids. Germline-derived CDR1 and CDR2 are MNHNS and SASEGT. CDR3 nucleotides: TGTGCCAGCAGTGAGGACGGACGGATGAACACTGAAGCTTTCTTT. It specifies CASSEDGRMNTEAFF.

The chain combines TRBV6-6 with TRBJ2-2; the D gene is possibly TRBD2 (5 bases). The CDR3 contains 14 residues. Deletions cut 5 bases from V and 6 bases from J, with 13 bases between. Looked up from germline, CDR1 is MNHNY and CDR2 is SVGAGI (reference sequence). CDR3 bases: TGTGCCAGCAGTATACTAGAGATCCCCGGGGAGCTGTTTTTT. It is translated as CASSILEIPGELFF.

This clone showed up just a few times. V usage is TRBV6-6 and J usage is TRBJ1-3, with no clear D. The V end lost 8 bases, the J end lost 1 base, and 9 bases lay between the germline ends. Germline V gene data show CDR1 as MNHNY and CDR2 as SVGAGI (reference sequence). This CDR3 has 13 amino acids. The CDR3 nucleotides are TGTGCCAGCGGTCCCGGTTCTGGAAACACCATATATTTT. This encodes CASGPGSGNTIYF.

The rearrangement joins TRBV5-6 to TRBJ2-7; D possibly corresponds to TRBD1 (6 bases). Trimming left V 4 bases short and J 6 bases short, with 17 bases between. Per germline, CDR1 SGHDT and CDR2 YYEEEE. The CDR3 is 14 residues long. CDR3 residues: CASSPAQGFGEQYF. Written as DNA, the CDR3 is TGTGCCAGCAGCCCGGCACAGGGATTTGGCGAGCAGTACTTC.

The rearrangement joins TRBV9 to TRBJ2-1; D remains unclear. Germline assignment: CDR1 SGDLS and CDR2 YYNGEE. Trimming pared 5 bases from V and 6 bases from J, leaving 18 bases between. CDR3 length: 15 residues. CDR3 residues: CASSAINPGSNEQFF. The DNA of the CDR3 is TGTGCCAGCAGTGCCATAAATCCAGGCAGCAATGAGCAGTTCTTC.

This clone came up once. This chain joins TRBV13 and TRBJ1-1, with TRBD1 identical over 7 bases. J lost 4 bases, V lost 7 bases, and 15 bases had no gene match. The germline gives CDR1 PRHDT, CDR2 FYEKMQ (reference sequence). The CDR3 spans 16 residues. CDR3 DNA: TGTGCCAGCACTCCCGCTCGGGGGACAGTGGGCACTGAAGCTTTCTTT. This encodes CASTPARGTVGTEAFF.

The chain uses TRBV6-1 and TRBJ2-2, with 10 bases aligning to TRBD2. There are 15 residues in the CDR3. The V gene end was trimmed by 5 bases and the J gene end by 3 bases; junction bases not matched to a gene: 3. Germline V gives CDR1 MNHNS, CDR2 SASEGT. The CDR3 DNA is TGTGCCAGCAGTCGGACTAGCGGTTACACCGGGGAGCTGTTTTTT. It encodes CASSRTSGYTGELFF.

The rearrangement joins TRBV11-2 to TRBJ1-3, with D perhaps matching TRBD1 (5 bases). The CDR3 is 16 residues long. V lost 1 base to trimming and J lost 2 bases, with 12 bases between them. Germline V gives CDR1 SGHAT, CDR2 FQNNGV. The CDR3 spells CASSLVGAGPGNTIYF. The DNA of the CDR3 is TGTGCCAGCAGCTTAGTAGGCGCAGGGCCTGGAAACACCATATATTTT.

To note about this clone: Within the sample, other DNA sequences also encode this same CDR3. This chain connects TRBV11-2 to TRBJ2-3, with 8 positions matching TRBD2. The germline gives CDR1 SGHAT, CDR2 FQNNGV. The CDR3 has 14 amino acids. The junction had 0 bases not matched to a gene; V was cut back by 0 bases and J by 4 bases. DNA for the CDR3: TGTGCCAGCAGCTTAGACGGGGGGGCAGATACGCAGTATTTT. This gives the protein CASSLDGGADTQYF.

The chain recombines TRBV6-6 with TRBJ2-3; unclear D gene. The CDR3 covers 12 residues. The V gene lost 5 bases and the J gene lost 6 bases, with 9 bases spanning the gap. Germline values: CDR1 MNHNY, CDR2 SVGAGI (reference sequence). CDR3 DNA sequence: TGTGCCAGCAGTCCCGCCCCGGATACGCAGTATTTT. Protein: CASSPAPDTQYF.

For this clone: The junction departs from the called germline gene at one end, perhaps through a read error. The chain is built from TRBV6-5 and TRBJ2-7, with D perhaps TRBD2 (6 bases). The CDR3 spans 14 residues. Germline V lookup: CDR1 MNHEY, CDR2 SVGAGI. The CDR3 spells CAISGRLDAYEQYF. The CDR3 nucleotides read TGTGCCATCAGTGGGCGACTAGACGCCTACGAGCAGTACTTC.

CDR3 loop: CASSLASEVNTEAFF. For the CDR3, the DNA is TGTGCCAGCAGCTTAGCGTCGGAGGTGAACACTGAAGCTTTCTTT. V and J are TRBV7-2 and TRBJ1-1; D unclear. Trimming took off 0 bases at V and 0 bases at J, with 8 bases between the two ends. The CDR3 sequence is 15 residues long. Germline V gives CDR1 SGHTA, CDR2 FQGNSA.

The chain carries TRBV18 and TRBJ1-6; possible D gene TRBD1, 5 bases. The germline CDR1 and CDR2 sequences are KGHSH and LQKENI. The CDR3 runs to 14 residues. V gave up 2 bases and J gave up 10 bases, with 12 bases separating them. The CDR3 coding sequence is TGTGCCAGCTCACCAGGGGACGGGGCATCACCCCTCCACTTT. Its translation is CASSPGDGASPLHF. The full variable domain, completed using reference TRBV18 and TRBJ1-6, is NAGVMQNPRHLVRRRGQEARLRCSPMKGHSHVYWYRQLPEEGLKFMVYLQKENIIDESGMPKERFSAEFPKEGPSILRIQQVVRGDSAAYFCASSPGDGASPLHFGNGTRLTVT.

This clone has just a few counts. The rearrangement links TRBV18 to TRBJ2-7; D tentatively fits TRBD1 or TRBD2 (5 bases each). The V end lost 1 base, the J end lost 0 bases, and 13 bases lay between the germline ends. The V gene's germline CDR1 is KGHSH and CDR2 LQKENI. The CDR3 sequence is 16 residues long. The CDR3 DNA follows: TGTGCCAGCTCACCACTGGGACCCCAAAGCTCCTACGAGCAGTACTTC. Protein sequence: CASSPLGPQSSYEQYF.

For the CDR3, the DNA is TGTGCCAGCAGCACCCGACAGCAAGAGACCCAGTACTTC. Its protein product is CASSTRQQETQYF. This rearrangement joins TRBV5-5 to TRBJ2-5; D perhaps matches TRBD1 (5 bases). The V end lost 4 bases, the J end lost 2 bases, and 9 bases lay between the germline ends. CDR3 length equals 13 residues. The germline V gene has CDR1 SGHKS and CDR2 YYEKEE (reference sequence).

This chain links TRBV2 with TRBJ1-3; maybe TRBD1 (6 bases). From germline, CDR1 is SNHLY and CDR2 FYNNEI. V lost 5 bases to trimming and J lost 0 bases, with 11 bases between them. This CDR3 contains 15 residues. CDR3: CASSTGQSSGNTIYF. CDR3 DNA: TGTGCCAGCAGTACAGGACAGAGCTCTGGAAACACCATATATTTT.

This chain connects TRBV7-2 to TRBJ1-6; the D gene is possibly TRBD1 (6 bases). CDR3 size: 13 residues. Germline V gene sequence: CDR1 SGHTA, CDR2 FQGNSA. Trimming removed 6 bases at V and 7 bases at J, with 10 bases between. This chain's CDR3 is CASSRTVNSPLHF. CDR3 sequence (DNA): TGTGCCAGCAGTCGGACAGTGAATTCACCCCTCCACTTT.

V usage is TRBV7-3 and J usage is TRBJ2-3; D might be TRBD1 or TRBD2, each matching 5 bases. CDR3 length: 14 residues. CDR1 and CDR2 (germline): SGHTA, FQGTGA. The V gene lost 5 bases and the J gene lost 2 bases, with 11 bases spanning the gap. The CDR3: CASSARGSTDTQYF. The DNA for the CDR3 is TGTGCCAGCAGCGCGAGGGGTTCCACAGATACGCAGTATTTT.

The rearrangement uses TRBV10-3 and TRBJ2-1, with 10 bases fitting TRBD2. The junction had 4 bases not matched to a gene; V was cut back by 0 bases and J by 8 bases. This CDR3 spans 15 amino acids. Germline values: CDR1 ENHRY, CDR2 SYGVKD. This chain's CDR3 is CAISESSGRAHEQFF. The CDR3 DNA reads as TGTGCCATCAGTGAGTCGAGCGGGAGGGCCCATGAGCAGTTCTTC.

V is TRBV18 and J is TRBJ2-3, with 9 bases matching TRBD2. Germline CDR1 KGHSH, CDR2 LQKENI. With 4 bases clipped from V and 0 bases from J, the junction kept 8 bases outside the gene matches. This CDR3 comprises 17 residues. CDR3 protein: CASSQTTSGSSTDTQYF. DNA for the CDR3: TGTGCCAGCTCACAGACTACTAGCGGGTCTAGCACAGATACGCAGTATTTT.

The chain is built from TRBV6-6 and TRBJ2-3; 9 nucleotides line up with TRBD2. V gave up 5 bases and J gave up 4 bases; unmatched junction bases: 10. The CDR3 runs to 16 residues. Germline V gene lookup returns CDR1 MNHNY and CDR2 SVGAGI (reference sequence). For the CDR3, the DNA is TGTGCCAGCAGTCGGGGCGGGGGGGCCGGCGCAGATACGCAGTATTTT. Its protein product is CASSRGGGAGADTQYF.

V gene TRBV18 combines with J gene TRBJ1-2, with D unclear. This CDR3 has 14 amino acids. Germline-derived CDR1 and CDR2 are KGHSH and LQKENI. With 3 bases removed from V and 3 bases from J, the gap between germline ends came to 11 bases. For the CDR3, the DNA is TGTGCCAGCTCACCCTCTCCACGACACTATGGCTACACCTTC. Amino acid sequence: CASSPSPRHYGYTF. The full variable domain, with the rest looked up from reference TRBV18 and TRBJ1-2, is NAGVMQNPRHLVRRRGQEARLRCSPMKGHSHVYWYRQLPEEGLKFMVYLQKENIIDESGMPKERFSAEFPKEGPSILRIQQVVRGDSAAYFCASSPSPRHYGYTFGSGTRLTVV.